Each of the 5 T cell receptor beta chains below was sequenced from the same sample in a study of identical twins. TCRdb independently ran MiXCR on the 5' RACE reads; one entry per CDR3 protein. This sample has fewer than 250,000 distinct CDR3 sequences, with 6% to 8.5% found just once. These data also formed part of another study, on yellow fever vaccine responses in identical twins.

Sequencing was done on a sample of CD8+ T cells sorted from blood. These receptors were taken from a woman aged 18-35 years in good health.

This clonotype occurred many times. The V call is TRBV11-2, the J call TRBJ2-3; the D gene is possibly TRBD1 (6 bases). Germline CDR1 and CDR2: SGHAT and FQNNGV. This CDR3 is 15 amino acids long. The ends were cut back, 0 bases at V and 2 bases at J, with 9 bases in the middle. Written as DNA, the CDR3 is TGTGCCAGCAGCTTAGAGGGGGACAACACAGATACGCAGTATTTT. It encodes CASSLEGDNTDTQYF.

Ten or more counts support this clonotype. V usage is TRBV5-1 and J usage is TRBJ2-7, with TRBD2 matching 8 bases. CDR3 length: 13 amino acids. The germline CDR1 and CDR2 sequences are SGHRS and YFSETQ. With 3 bases clipped from V and 3 bases from J, the junction kept 2 bases outside the gene matches. The CDR3 bases are TGCGCCAGCAGCTGGGGACTAGACTACGAGCAGTACTTC. This codes for CASSWGLDYEQYF.

This clonotype was counted only a few times. The rearrangement links TRBV20-1 to TRBJ2-3; D tentatively reads TRBD1 or TRBD2 (5 bases each). Germline CDR1 is DFQATT and CDR2 is SNEGSKA (reference sequence). The V end was cut by 0 bases, the J end by 6 bases, with 19 bases between. The CDR3 extends over 16 amino acids. This CDR3 reads CSARDPNGAAADTQYF. The CDR3 nucleotides are TGCAGTGCTAGAGATCCGAACGGGGCCGCCGCGGATACGCAGTATTTT.

Only a few counts were recorded for this clonotype. The J gene is TRBJ1-6, the V gene TRBV12-3 or TRBV12-4, with D maybe TRBD1 (5 bases). This CDR3 region has 13 residues. V lost 3 bases to trimming and J lost 11 bases, with 11 bases between them. The CDR3 bases are TGTGCCAGCAGTTTGGGGACCGCCACACCCCTCCACTTT. This codes for CASSLGTATPLHF.

This clonotype has at least ten counts. The gene calls are TRBV7-9 and TRBJ2-1; D perhaps matches TRBD2 (5 bases). Germline V lookup: CDR1 SEHNR, CDR2 FQNEAQ (reference sequence). This CDR3 has 16 residues. V lost 6 bases to trimming and J lost 4 bases, with 19 bases between them. DNA for the CDR3: TGTGCCAGCAGTTCAGAGGCCGGGGATGAGTACAATGAGCAGTTCTTC. As protein: CASSSEAGDEYNEQFF.